The source of this T cell receptor beta chain is a study of Ad26.COV2.S vaccination and SARS-CoV-2 variants. The repertoire was sequenced with immunoSEQ multiplex PCR; TCRdb's copy has only in-frame clones and lacks some. Here the sample spans some 420,000 clones, 70% to 90% being singletons. The germline V and J ends were trimmed by 4 bases and 7 bases, with 14 bases remaining between them. Germline CDR1 is SGDLS and CDR2 is YYNGEE. The CDR3 loop spans 14 amino acids. Documented treatment: roughly 18 received Ad26.COV2.S at low or high dose, single or two shots; about 5 received placebo; per-sample allocation not given. Sample collection was performed on day 63 after the first vaccine or placebo injection.

The material was peripheral blood, obtained in a trial of Ad26.COV2.S vaccine versus placebo. The sequence was collected from a person between 18 and 59 years old who received the Ad26.COV2.S COVID-19 vaccine or a placebo. This chain links TRBV9 with TRBJ1-4; possible D gene TRBD1, 6 bases. CDR3 coding DNA: TGTGCCAGCAGCATCACAGGGTCTGTTGAAAAACTGTTTTTT. Translated, it gives CASSITGSVEKLFF.